Listed below are T cell receptor beta chains from one sample, sequenced in a study of CXCR3-negative and CXCR3-positive naive CD8 T cells. From the 5' RACE reads, TCRdb lists one entry per CDR3 protein and no DNA. The ten top clones account for approximately 0.38%, within a sample of some 120,000 distinct CDR3 sequences. The sequencing input was naive CXCR3+ CD8+ T cells from blood. The origin of the receptors is a human donor in good health. Some clones in this sample may be carry-over from other donors' samples. The CDR3 runs from the conserved cysteine through the conserved F or W.

11	TRBV27	TRBJ1-2	CASSPGFGYTF
14	TRBV4-1	TRBJ2-3	CASGTIGRTDTQYF
15	TRBV13	TRBJ2-2	CASRLRGQYTGELFF
15	TRBV9	TRBJ2-5	CASSANSGSQETQYF
16	TRBV7-9	TRBJ2-2	CASSLAASGRPGELFF
11	TRBV6-6	TRBJ2-3	CATQGTDTQYF
17	TRBV20-1	TRBJ2-5	CSAREPTIASVAGTQYF
14	TRBV28	TRBJ2-7	CASSPSGGSYEQYF
14	TRBV20-1	TRBJ2-1	CSALPDSSYNEQFF
15	TRBV15	TRBJ2-7	CATSSLGEAGYEQYF
13	TRBV13	TRBJ2-7	CASSLGVAYEQYF
16	TRBV9	TRBJ2-7	CASSGGTSGSSYEQYF
15	TRBV21-1	TRBJ1-6	CASSPRTGGVESLHF
16	TRBV7-9	TRBJ1-2	CASSLAGGIANYGYTF
15	TRBV11-2	TRBJ2-1	CASRQWGAGDNEQFF
14	TRBV15	TRBJ2-3	CATSVRAHTDTQYF
15	TRBV9	TRBJ2-3	CASTPASAKGYTQYF
16	TRBV12-3/TRBV12-4	TRBJ2-1	CASSPSGGVSYNEQFF
16	TRBV7-9	TRBJ2-2	CASSLNPGLDTGELFF
15	TRBV7-7	TRBJ2-3	CASSSRETETDTQYF
16	TRBV20-1	TRBJ2-2	CSAREVGQGATGELFF
13	TRBV7-7	TRBJ2-7	CASSAGTGYEQYF
13	TRBV5-1	TRBJ2-7	CASSLDSSHEQYF
16	TRBV7-9	TRBJ2-5	CASSPAVGSPTETQYF
15	TRBV12-3/TRBV12-4	TRBJ2-5	CASSDSGAPQETQYF
14	TRBV18	TRBJ1-6	CASSGIGIASPLHF
18	TRBV21-1	TRBJ2-5	CASSKGARRLPYQETQYF
14	TRBV14	TRBJ2-2	CASSHLGGTGELFF
13	TRBV28	TRBJ2-7	CASATAGGHEQYF
14	TRBV23-1	TRBJ1-1	CASGQRGVNTEAFF
18	TRBV12-2	TRBJ2-1	CASRPYPGLAGENNEQFF
13	TRBV29-1	TRBJ2-7	CSVEERTGYEQYF
14	TRBV3-1	TRBJ2-1	CASTGTWTYNEQFF
11	TRBV29-1	TRBJ1-2	CSVETVGGYTF
17	TRBV15	TRBJ2-1	CATSRERGGYAYNEQFF
15	TRBV28	TRBJ2-1	CASREVGGTGNEQFF
14	TRBV4-1	TRBJ2-7	CASSPTRGSYEQYF
14	TRBV7-2	TRBJ2-7	CASSLPLALYEQYF
13	TRBV4-3	TRBJ2-1	CASSQGGYKEQFF
12	TRBV7-9	TRBJ2-7	CAGGLHTYEQYF
19	TRBV15	TRBJ1-1	CATSRDQVRALSVITEAFF
17	TRBV19	TRBJ2-2	CASSMGQGAVLSGELFF
18	TRBV13	TRBJ2-1	CASSGGLAGGSPYNEQFF